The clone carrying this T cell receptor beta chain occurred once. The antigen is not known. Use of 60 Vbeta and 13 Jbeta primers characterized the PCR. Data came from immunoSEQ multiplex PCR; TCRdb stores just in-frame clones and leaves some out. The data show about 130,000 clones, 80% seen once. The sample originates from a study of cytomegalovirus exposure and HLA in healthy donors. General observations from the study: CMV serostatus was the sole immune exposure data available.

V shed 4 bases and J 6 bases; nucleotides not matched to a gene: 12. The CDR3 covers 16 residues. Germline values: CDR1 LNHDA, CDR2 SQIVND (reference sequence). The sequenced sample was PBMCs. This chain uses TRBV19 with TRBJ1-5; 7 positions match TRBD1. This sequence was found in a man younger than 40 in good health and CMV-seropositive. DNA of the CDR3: TGTGCCAGTAGTACCTTGGAGGGGGCATGGCGTCAGCCCCAGCATTTT. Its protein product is CASSTLEGAWRQPQHF.